This TCR beta chain is drawn from a study of OX40 agonist ivuxolimab in advanced cancers. For the wider study: Ivuxolimab was a fully human IgG2 agonistic monoclonal antibody targeting the costimulatory receptor OX40 (CD134). Intravenous ivuxolimab was administered to patients every 2 weeks at six dose levels: 0.01, 0.1, 0.3, 1.5, 3 and 10 mg/kg. Of the 52 patients in dose escalation, 19 had hepatocellular carcinoma, some 15 had melanoma, 9 had renal cell carcinoma and 9 had head and neck cancer. In the dose-escalation cohort, 70% to 85% of patients were male, and the mean age was around 60 years, with a range of about 23 to 85. Prior anti-PD-1, anti-PD-L1 or anti-CTLA-4 therapy was permitted, and checkpoint inhibitors had been received by 30% to 40% of dose-escalation patients. Partial responses occurred in three dose-escalation patients: two with cutaneous melanoma and one with hepatocellular carcinoma. Peripheral TCRbeta sequencing was intended to test whether TCR sequence diversity was altered and clonal T-cell expansion was caused by ivuxolimab. The monotherapy dose-escalation portion (N ≈ 52 patients) of the phase I ivuxolimab trial is reported in the paper. Here is what the overall study found, with its caveats: After ivuxolimab, CD8+ T cells had more expanded clones than CD4+ T cells on average. Low levels of normalized T-cell clonal expansion were also seen in some patients who did not respond. Partial responders in the 0.1-3.0 mg/kg groups had among the lowest normalized peripheral clonal expansion, especially among CD8+ T cells. At doses from 0.1 to 3.0 mg/kg, clonal expansion was seen in both CD4+ and CD8+ blood T cells between baseline and week 6. Which antigens the clonally expanded peripheral T cells were specific for was not determined.

Genomic DNA was isolated from the sorted cells so that the TCRbeta CDR3 region could be sequenced. The immunoSEQ Assay was used for sequencing of TCRbeta CDR3 regions. As stored in TCRdb, this immuneACCESS dataset retains in-frame rearrangements with V and J assigned. A fraction of the clones does not appear; measured against another copy, unresolved V genes explain less than half of the discrepancy, and the remainder lacks a known reason. Recorded for this sample are 55,000 to 80,000 clones; approximately 81% of them occurred a single time. Of the sample, 7.9% falls within the top ten clones. As regards this clone: Its antigen target is currently unknown. No quality values exist for individual bases; no much larger clone is one base distant.

The V end gives up 4 bases and the J end 5 bases, leaving 5 bases in the junction not matched to a gene. The CDR3 runs 13 amino acids, cysteine and phenylalanine included. CDR3 DNA only is kept here, 39 bases in frame from base 1. The germline V gene (reference sequence) supplies CDR1 SGHNT and CDR2 YYREEE. Patients with a history of autoimmune disease or receiving systemic immunosuppression were excluded from the trial. Peripheral blood for TCR sequencing was collected from all dose cohorts at baseline, on cycle 4 day 1, and on cycle 7 day 1. The samples were taken from a phase I, first-in-human, multicenter, open-label dose-escalation trial of ivuxolimab. The trial enrolled adults with locally advanced or metastatic head and neck squamous cell, hepatocellular, melanoma or renal cell carcinoma. Before TCR sequencing, CD4+ and CD8+ T cells were separately sorted from peripheral blood.

The source material was CD4+ or CD8+ T cells sorted from blood, sampled in a trial of the OX40 agonist ivuxolimab. Here the chain combines TRBV5-4 and TRBJ2-5, and 7 junction bases match TRBD1. This TCR derives from an adult with an advanced solid tumor such as melanoma, head and neck, liver or kidney cancer. The nucleotide sequence reads as follows: TGTGCCAGCAGCGACAGGGTATGGGAGACCCAGTACTTC. This is translated as CASSDRVWETQYF.